This paragraph covers one T cell receptor (beta chain) sequence. Its antigen is currently unknown. The sample originates from a study of T cells in Graves' hyperthyroidism and ophthalmopathy. Overall study: Any treatment followed the collection of peripheral blood at initial diagnosis. Points from the study as a whole: A median roughly 6.6 months before onset, the model predicted ophthalmopathy.

Trimming took 0 bases from V and 8 from J, leaving 12 bases between them. Germline values: CDR1 SGHRS, CDR2 YFSETQ. The CDR3 has 14 residues. What was amplified from RNA transcripts were TCR beta CDR3 regions. Primed by the HTBI set, a first-round RT-PCR was run on the TCR CDR3. TCRdb re-called the multiplex PCR reads with MiXCR, one entry per CDR3 protein. The sample includes around 430,000 distinct CDR3 sequences, more than 13% seen only once; the top ten take around a third. The chain links TRBV5-1 to TRBJ2-4; D not certain. The sequencing input was blood. The sequence was obtained from a woman aged 25 to 39 with Graves' hyperthyroidism. As DNA, the CDR3 is TGCGCCAGCAGCTTGGACCCCCGAGGAGACATTCAGTACTTC. Its protein is CASSLDPRGDIQYF.